A selection of T cell receptor beta chains follows, all from one sample in a study of OX40 agonist ivuxolimab in advanced cancers. Sequencing was performed with immunoSEQ multiplex PCR; in TCRdb, only in-frame clones are kept and a portion is missing. Of about 46,000 clones listed, around 91% are singletons. The material was CD4+ or CD8+ T cells sorted from blood, obtained in a trial of the OX40 agonist ivuxolimab. All receptors derive from an adult with an advanced solid tumor such as melanoma, head and neck, liver or kidney cancer. The CDR3 runs from the conserved cysteine through the conserved F or W.

v_call	j_call	cdr3_aa
TRBV7-9	TRBJ2-3	CASSFAGTSTDTQYF
TRBV19	TRBJ1-5	CASSMGSSVAGEDQPQHF
TRBV10-3	TRBJ2-3	CAINTESQGRGTDTQYF
TRBV28	TRBJ1-5	CASRGPGQPQHF
TRBV2	TRBJ2-3	CASRGGLDETDTQYF
TRBV27	TRBJ2-2	CASSLVGTGELFF
TRBV6-1	TRBJ1-2	CASKVGGLGYTF
TRBV7-9	TRBJ1-3	CASSSGGESGNTIYF
TRBV19	TRBJ2-1	CASSFLREQFF
TRBV9	TRBJ2-2	CASSAFGAGPWAGELFF
TRBV7-9	TRBJ1-5	CASSTGSSNQPQHF
TRBV27	TRBJ1-5	CASSYYPNSNQPQHF
TRBV28	TRBJ1-1	CASSLGTGMDTEAFF
TRBV4-3	TRBJ2-3	CASSLGDHSTDTQYF
TRBV11-2	TRBJ2-7	CASSLGLSHSYEQYF
TRBV4-3	TRBJ1-2	CASSQDWGPNYGYTF
TRBV19	TRBJ2-3	CASSLTPGETQYF
TRBV25-1	TRBJ2-3	CASQTSPTQGDTQYF